The 17 T cell receptor beta chains reported below all come from one sample, sequenced in a study of blood T cell repertoires in COVID-19. The protocol was immunoSEQ multiplex PCR, while the TCRdb copy is restricted to in-frame clones and leaves out a portion. The sample has around 80,000 clones, about 80% seen once. The sequenced material came from peripheral blood. The source is an elderly man with acute or convalescent COVID-19.

This rearrangement joins TRBV5-1 to TRBJ2-3; 7 positions match TRBD2. Losses at the gene ends were 7 bases for V and 5 bases for J; bases not matched to a gene: 10. Germline values: CDR1 SGHRS, CDR2 YFSETQ. The CDR3 is 14 residues long. CDR3 amino acids: CASGPTERGDTQYF. The CDR3 bases are TGCGCCAGCGGACCCACAGAGCGGGGAGATACGCAGTATTTT.

The chain uses TRBV18 and TRBJ2-1; 8 nucleotides align to TRBD2. The J segment lost 10 bases and the V segment lost 1 base, leaving 6 bases of the junction unmatched. CDR3 size: 14 residues. Looked up from germline, CDR1 is KGHSH and CDR2 is LQKENI. The CDR3 DNA reads TGTGCCAGCTCACCACGATTAGCGGGGACCGAGCAGTTCTTC. Translating gives CASSPRLAGTEQFF.

This rearrangement joins TRBV3-1 (or the pseudogene TRBV3-2) to TRBJ1-6; TRBD1 agrees at 8 bases. The CDR3 has 17 residues. In germline, CDR1 is LGHDT, CDR2 YNNKEL (reference sequence). After removal of 1 base from V and 7 bases from J, the junction contained 9 bases not matched to a gene. The CDR3 sequence: CASSQGSQQGENSPLHF. The CDR3 DNA reads TGTGCCAGCAGCCAAGGGTCCCAACAGGGGGAAAATTCACCCCTCCACTTT.

The chain is built from TRBV6-6 and TRBJ2-1; TRBD2 matches at 8 bases. Per the germline V gene, CDR1 is MNHNY and CDR2 is SVGAGI (reference sequence). J lost 6 bases, V lost 6 bases, and 4 bases had no gene match. The CDR3 consists of 13 residues. The CDR3 reads CASSTGTSNEQFF. The CDR3 coding sequence is TGTGCCAGCAGCACTGGGACTAGCAATGAGCAGTTCTTC.

The V call is TRBV7-2, the J call TRBJ1-6, with TRBD1 as a possible D gene (5 bases). Trimming stripped 2 bases from V and 16 bases from J, with 12 bases between. Germline V gene data show CDR1 as SGHTA and CDR2 as FQGNSA. The CDR3 length is 12 residues. The DNA of the CDR3 is TGTGCCAGCAGCTTATCCGTCGGGGGACTCCACTTT. Residues: CASSLSVGGLHF.

The chain has TRBV2 and TRBJ1-4, with D unresolved. The CDR3 has 15 residues. Per the germline V gene, CDR1 is SNHLY and CDR2 is FYNNEI. With 6 bases removed from V and 3 bases from J, the gap between germline ends came to 14 bases. The CDR3 region is CASSLWIGSNEKLFF. CDR3 DNA sequence: TGTGCCAGCAGCCTTTGGATCGGGTCTAATGAAAAACTGTTTTTT.

This chain joins TRBV5-3 and TRBJ1-2; 10 nucleotides line up with TRBD1. TRBV5-3 is sorted into the ORF group, with uncertain function. The CDR3 spans 18 residues. Trimming took 4 bases from V and 4 from J; bases not matched to a gene: 16. Here the CDR3 DNA reads TGTGCCAGAAGCGGAAAACCGGGACAGGGGAGCCCCCTCTATGGCTACACCTTC. It encodes CARSGKPGQGSPLYGYTF.

The chain links TRBV3-1 (or the pseudogene TRBV3-2) to TRBJ1-1, with no clear D. V shed 3 bases and J shed 5 bases, with 4 bases lying between them. The length of the CDR3 is 11 residues. Per the germline V gene, CDR1 is LGHDT and CDR2 is YNNKEL (reference sequence). CDR3 residues: CASSHRTEAFF. The CDR3 DNA is TGTGCCAGCAGCCACCGGACTGAAGCTTTCTTT.

The chain has TRBV18 and TRBJ1-5; 7 bases line up with TRBD1. The germline V gene encodes CDR1 KGHSH and CDR2 LQKENI. J lost 2 bases, V lost 3 bases, and 4 bases had no gene match. This CDR3 spans 15 amino acids. The CDR3 here is CASSPSQGGNQPQHF. CDR3 in DNA: TGTGCCAGCTCACCTTCTCAGGGGGGCAATCAGCCCCAGCATTTT.

The rearrangement joins TRBV30 to TRBJ2-5; 11 bases are a match to TRBD2. The CDR3 is 15 residues long. The ends lost 2 bases at V and 0 bases at J; junction bases unmatched: 2. Germline CDR1 GTSNPN, CDR2 SVGIG (reference sequence). Here the CDR3 DNA reads TGTGCCTGGAGTAGACTAGCGGGGTACCAAGAGACCCAGTACTTC. This gives the protein CAWSRLAGYQETQYF.

The chain links TRBV30 to TRBJ1-5; D is undetermined. Per germline, CDR1 GTSNPN and CDR2 SVGIG (reference sequence). The CDR3 runs 12 residues. V was clipped by 1 base and J by 6 bases, with 7 bases between them. CDR3 coding DNA: TGTGCCTGGAGTGCTAGGAGTCAGCCCCAGCATTTT. Translation gives CAWSARSQPQHF.

This clone has a handful of counts. The chain recombines TRBV5-1 with TRBJ2-7; D might be TRBD2 (6 bases). V was trimmed by 5 bases and J by 4 bases, leaving 13 bases between them. This CDR3 comprises 13 residues. Germline V CDR1 and CDR2: SGHRS, YFSETQ. The CDR3 reads CASRFPGRYEQYF. CDR3 nucleotides: TGCGCCAGCAGGTTTCCAGGGAGGTACGAGCAGTACTTC.

This chain links TRBV3-1 (or the pseudogene TRBV3-2) with TRBJ1-5; tentatively, D is TRBD1 (6 bases). In germline, CDR1 is LGHDT, CDR2 YNNKEL (reference sequence). Deletions cut 1 base from V and 7 bases from J, with 11 bases between. The length of the CDR3 is 14 residues. The CDR3 loop is CASSQVAGEQPQHF. Written as DNA, the CDR3 is TGTGCCAGCAGCCAAGTAGCAGGGGAACAGCCCCAGCATTTT.

The chain employs TRBV5-1 and TRBJ2-2; no definite D call. V was clipped by 4 bases and J by 1 base, with 8 bases between them. The germline V gene has CDR1 SGHRS and CDR2 YFSETQ. This CDR3 is built from 14 residues. The DNA of the CDR3 is TGCGCCAGCAGCATGTCGGTGAACACCGGGGAGCTGTTTTTT. As protein: CASSMSVNTGELFF.

V is TRBV29-1 and J is TRBJ2-5; D unclear. There are 12 residues in the CDR3. Germline V gene data show CDR1 as SQVTM and CDR2 as ANQGSEA. Deletions cut 3 bases from V and 5 bases from J, with 10 bases between. This CDR3 is CSVDSSLETQYF. Written as DNA, the CDR3 is TGCAGCGTTGATAGTAGCCTTGAGACCCAGTACTTC.

This chain uses TRBV7-3 with TRBJ1-1, with 8 nucleotides matching TRBD1. V lost 0 bases to trimming and J lost 6 bases; unmatched junction nucleotides: 6. This CDR3 is 15 amino acids long. CDR1 is SGHTA and CDR2 is FQGTGA in the germline V gene. The CDR3: CASSLTGQAISEAFF. The CDR3 coding sequence is TGTGCCAGCAGCTTAACGGGACAGGCGATTTCTGAAGCTTTCTTT.

V usage is TRBV29-1 and J usage is TRBJ2-5, with 10 bases fitting TRBD1. With V trimmed by 4 bases and J by 5 bases, 4 bases remained unmatched. CDR3 length equals 13 residues. From germline, CDR1 is SQVTM and CDR2 ANQGSEA. The CDR3 DNA is TGCAGCGTTGGGACAGGGGGTCGGGAGACCCAGTACTTC. Its protein is CSVGTGGRETQYF.